The present T cell receptor beta chain was sequenced within a study of T cell responses to AZD1222 COVID-19 vaccine. Overall study results and limits: The repertoires were collected only after the peak T cell response. Donors were chiefly white British, with a greater number of females, and clonal diversity was perhaps underestimated. Per reports, nearly half of all spike-specific TCRs target regions that are unmutated in variants. Vaccination with two AZD1222 doses was followed by a rise in Spike-specific TCR breadth and depth.

The length of the CDR3 is 17 residues. The germline gives CDR1 KGHDR, CDR2 SFDVKD. Unmatched junction bases numbered 7, after V lost 4 bases and J lost 4 bases. As to this clone: What it binds is not known.

Only in-frame clones appear in the TCRdb table, and some are missing; sequencing was by immunoSEQ multiplex PCR. The table lists 120,000 to 150,000 clones, approximately 89% of them singletons. Sequenced material: peripheral blood, taken on day 0 of MenACWY control vaccination. The origin of this receptor is an adult in good health. J is TRBJ2-6 and V is TRBV24-1, with 9 bases matching TRBD1. CDR3 nucleotides: TGTGCCACCAGTGAAGGACAGGGGTCGTGGGGGGCCAACGTCCTGACTTTC. Encoded protein: CATSEGQGSWGANVLTF.